One sample yielded the 11 T cell receptor beta chains listed below, sequenced in a study of blood T cells in healthy people across ages. Primed by a sample-barcoded 5' primer and a J-beta primer mix, a second PCR proceeded for about 6 to 12 cycles. TCRdb re-called the 5' RACE reads through MiXCR, storing one row per CDR3 protein. This repertoire shows 550,000 to 650,000 distinct CDR3 sequences, about 30% found once; its top ten account for 15% to 18%. The sample taken for sequencing was blood. These receptors were taken from a woman at least 80 years old in good health.

This clonotype came up many times. This chain links TRBV7-8 with TRBJ1-2; D gene ambiguous. Germline V gives CDR1 SGHVS, CDR2 FQNEAQ. The CDR3 sequence is 13 residues long. Trimming pared 1 base from V and 2 bases from J, leaving 5 bases between. The CDR3 spells CASSLDLNYGYTF. Here the CDR3 DNA reads TGTGCCAGCAGCTTAGATTTAAACTATGGCTACACCTTC.

This clonotype was detected ten times or more. The chain recombines TRBV20-1 with TRBJ2-1, with 9 bases lining up with TRBD1. The V segment lost 5 bases and the J segment 6 bases; nucleotides outside the gene matches: 5. The CDR3 is 13 residues long. The germline CDR1 and CDR2 sequences are DFQATT and SNEGSKA (reference sequence). Here the CDR3 reads CSAGGQGPNEQFF. The CDR3 DNA sequence: TGCAGTGCTGGGGGACAGGGCCCCAATGAGCAGTTCTTC.

This clonotype was picked up many times. The CDR3 bases are TGTGCCAGCAGCGAAGGGACTTTAGTCACTGAAGCTTTCTTT. This codes for CASSEGTLVTEAFF. The chain has TRBV11-2 and TRBJ1-1, with D perhaps matching TRBD1 (5 bases). Germline V gives CDR1 SGHAT, CDR2 FQNNGV. The CDR3 is 14 residues long. Trimming took 5 bases from V and 4 from J, leaving 14 bases between them.

The rearrangement links TRBV20-1 to TRBJ2-7, with 7 nucleotides matching TRBD2. Trimming at V came to 6 bases and at J to 1 base, leaving 9 bases not matched to a gene. There are 14 residues in the CDR3. Germline values: CDR1 DFQATT, CDR2 SNEGSKA (reference sequence). The CDR3 nucleotides are TGCAGTGCAGAACGCGGGAGAGAGTCCTACGAGCAGTACTTC. It yields the protein CSAERGRESYEQYF.

This clonotype was detected ten times or more. The chain combines TRBV7-2 with TRBJ2-5; tentative D call: TRBD1 (5 bases). CDR1 SGHTA and CDR2 FQGNSA come from the germline V gene. The V gene lost 1 base and the J gene lost 9 bases, with 18 bases spanning the gap. The CDR3 loop spans 15 amino acids. In DNA, the CDR3 is TGTGCCAGCAGCTTAGATGGGGCGGCAGTTACGGCCCAGTACTTC. It codes for CASSLDGAAVTAQYF. The complete variable domain, with remaining parts taken from reference TRBV7-2 and TRBJ2-5, reads GAGVSQSPSNKVTEKGKDVELRCDPISGHTALYWYRQSLGQGLEFLIYFQGNSAPDKSGLPSDRFSAERTGGSVSTLTIQRTQQEDSAVYLCASSLDGAAVTAQYFGPGTRLLVL.

This clonotype was detected a few times. The chain employs TRBV6-5 and TRBJ2-6, with TRBD2 as a possible D gene (5 bases). V was trimmed by 2 bases and J by 13 bases, leaving 15 bases between them. Germline CDR1 and CDR2: MNHEY and SVGAGI. The CDR3 is made up of 14 amino acids. CDR3 in amino acids: CASSYEGFLGVLTF. The CDR3, as DNA: TGTGCCAGCAGTTACGAGGGTTTCTTAGGTGTCCTGACTTTC.

The gene calls are TRBV3-1 and TRBJ1-4, with no clear D. This CDR3 has 15 residues. CDR1 and CDR2 (germline): LGHDT, YNNKEL (reference sequence). Trimming took 1 base from V and 6 from J, leaving 12 bases between them. The CDR3 DNA follows: TGTGCCAGCAGCCAAGGTGGGCAGGACGATGAAAAACTGTTTTTT. It codes for CASSQGGQDDEKLFF.

This chain links TRBV20-1 with TRBJ1-2; D unresolved. This CDR3 region has 12 residues. V was cut by 6 bases and J by 8 bases, with 16 bases left in between. CDR1 and CDR2 from the germline V gene are DFQATT and SNEGSKA (reference sequence). The CDR3 DNA reads TGCAGTGCCAGACGGGGAGCGGACGGCTACACCTTC. As protein: CSARRGADGYTF.

This clonotype was seen more than once but under ten times. The V call is TRBV2, the J call TRBJ2-2; D may be TRBD2 (6 bases). CDR1 and CDR2 from the germline V gene are SNHLY and FYNNEI. The germline V and J ends were trimmed by 6 bases and 5 bases, with 16 bases remaining between them. This CDR3 spans 15 amino acids. CDR3 residues: CASRPRTRGTGELFF. DNA for the CDR3: TGTGCCAGCAGGCCTCGGACTCGGGGGACCGGGGAGCTGTTTTTT.

This clonotype was detected only a few times. One junction end disagrees with the germline gene, perhaps due to a read error. The CDR3 region has the DNA TGTGCCACCCGCAGAGAAGTACTCCGGACGGATGGGCAGTTCTTC. It is translated as CATRREVLRTDGQFF. The chain employs TRBV15 and TRBJ2-1, with D uncertain. In germline, CDR1 is LNHNV, CDR2 YYDKDF (reference sequence). The CDR3 is made up of 15 amino acids.

The rearrangement uses TRBV30 and TRBJ1-1; D uncertain. V dropped 3 bases and J dropped 0 bases, with 8 bases sitting between them. Germline V CDR1 and CDR2: GTSNPN, SVGIG (reference sequence). CDR3 length: 13 amino acids. The CDR3 DNA reads as TGTGCCTGGAGCGGGCAGGTGAACACTGAAGCTTTCTTT. Its protein is CAWSGQVNTEAFF.